This T cell receptor beta chain was documented in a study of CD8 T cells in ankylosing spondylitis. The CDR3 runs to 17 residues. The trim removed 2 bases at V and 2 bases at J, leaving 7 bases unmatched. Germline CDR1 and CDR2: LGHNA and YNFKEQ. TCRdb reprocessed the 5' RACE reads with MiXCR, giving one entry per CDR3 protein. The sample yields approximately 140,000 distinct CDR3 sequences, approximately 48% seen once. Sequenced material: synovial fluid, either unsorted or a sorted T cell fraction (not recorded which). This sequence joins TRBV4-2 and TRBJ2-7; 12 bases fit TRBD2. This clonotype was obtained from a male donor with ankylosing spondylitis. The CDR3 reads CASSQRASSGRAYEQYF. Here the CDR3 DNA reads TGTGCCAGCAGCCAACGGGCCTCTAGCGGGAGGGCCTACGAGCAGTACTTC.